This T cell receptor beta chain was sequenced for a study of regulatory T cells in long-lasting Graves disease. Sequencing libraries for TCR beta were prepared with iRepertoire HTBI primers and Arm-PCR of CDR3 regions. TCRdb redid the calling of the multiplex PCR reads with MiXCR, one entry per CDR3 protein. Here the sample spans some 500,000 distinct CDR3 sequences, about 16% being singletons. The CDR3 sequence is 16 residues long. Germline V gives CDR1 SGDLS, CDR2 YYNGEE. The trim removed 3 bases at V and 5 bases at J, leaving 8 bases unmatched. As for time point: newly diagnosed GD, antithyroid drugs for less than 3 months. RNA from PBMCs was the source of the TCR library. Separately, the same data were catalogued under a study of T cells in Graves' hyperthyroidism and ophthalmopathy. That study reports: Stable hyperthyroidism: no ophthalmopathy progression over 18 months of follow-up. Exclusion criteria comprised uncontrolled infection, other autoimmune disease, pregnancy or lactation. Most thyroid clonotypes that were expanded above 0.001 also turned up in blood. From stable hyperthyroidism, ophthalmopathy was separated by a 13 V-J model.

This chain uses TRBV9 with TRBJ1-1; 12 nucleotides match TRBD1. The TCR was taken from a woman aged 35-65 years with Graves disease. Source: peripheral blood mononuclear cells (PBMCs), taken at new diagnosis, from a patient treated with antithyroid drugs. The CDR3 loop reads CASSEGQGAGRTEAFF. The CDR3 DNA reads TGTGCCAGCAGCGAGGGACAGGGGGCCGGGAGAACTGAAGCTTTCTTT.